This T cell receptor beta chain derives from a study of shared clonotypes between healthy human individuals. Method: immunoSEQ multiplex PCR; TCRdb's copy keeps in-frame clones and lacks some. The sample records approximately 1,000,000 clones, about 72% being singletons. This clone was seen just once. The clonotype was recovered from a man younger than 30 in good health. Some clones in this sample may be carry-over from other donors' samples. The sequenced sample consisted of memory CD4+ T cells from PBMCs. Subset given: CD45RA-negative fraction.

The CDR3 DNA follows: TGTGCCAGCAGGATGAGGACAGACTCCGCGACCATATATTTT. This encodes CASRMRTDSATIYF. This chain uses TRBV28 with TRBJ1-3; D is perhaps TRBD1 (6 bases). V lost 6 bases and J lost 10, with 19 bases in between. This CDR3 spans 14 amino acids. Germline V CDR1 and CDR2: MDHEN, SYDVKM. Supplemented by reference TRBV28 and TRBJ1-3, the full variable domain reads DVKVTQSSRYLVKRTGEKVFLECVQDMDHENMFWYRQDPGLGLRLIYFSYDVKMKEKGDIPEGYSVSREKKERFSLILESASTNQTSMYLCASRMRTDSATIYFGEGSWLTVV.